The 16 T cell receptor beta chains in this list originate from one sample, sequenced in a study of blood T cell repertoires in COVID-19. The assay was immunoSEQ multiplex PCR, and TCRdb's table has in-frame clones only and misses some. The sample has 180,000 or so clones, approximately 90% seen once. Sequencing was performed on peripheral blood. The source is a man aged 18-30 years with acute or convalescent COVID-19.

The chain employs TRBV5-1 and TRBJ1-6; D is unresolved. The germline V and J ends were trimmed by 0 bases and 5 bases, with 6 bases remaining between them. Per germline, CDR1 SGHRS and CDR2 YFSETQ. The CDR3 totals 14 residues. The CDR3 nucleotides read TGCGCCAGCAGCTTGGGAGCGGATAATTCACCCCTCCACTTT. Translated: CASSLGADNSPLHF. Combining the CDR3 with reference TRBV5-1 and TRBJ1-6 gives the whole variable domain KAGVTQTPRYLIKTRGQQVTLSCSPISGHRSVSWYQQTPGQGLQFLFEYFSETQRNKGNFPGRFSGRQFSNSRSEMNVSTLELGDSALYLCASSLGADNSPLHFGNGTRLTVT.

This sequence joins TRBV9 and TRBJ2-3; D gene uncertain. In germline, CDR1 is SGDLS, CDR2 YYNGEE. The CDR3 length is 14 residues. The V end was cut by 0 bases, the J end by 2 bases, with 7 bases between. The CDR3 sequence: CASSVGVNTDTQYF. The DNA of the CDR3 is TGTGCCAGCAGCGTAGGCGTAAACACAGATACGCAGTATTTT. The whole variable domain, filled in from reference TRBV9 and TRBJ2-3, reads DSGVTQTPKHLITATGQRVTLRCSPRSGDLSVYWYQQSLDQGLQFLIQYYNGEERAKGNILERFSAQQFPDLHSELNLSSLELGDSALYFCASSVGVNTDTQYFGPGTRLTVL.

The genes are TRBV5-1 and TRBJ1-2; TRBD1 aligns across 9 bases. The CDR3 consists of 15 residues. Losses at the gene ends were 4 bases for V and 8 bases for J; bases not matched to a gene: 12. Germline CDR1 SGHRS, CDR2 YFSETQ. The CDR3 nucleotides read TGCGCCAGCAGCCCGGACAGACAGGGGGTTTACGGCTACACCTTC. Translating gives CASSPDRQGVYGYTF. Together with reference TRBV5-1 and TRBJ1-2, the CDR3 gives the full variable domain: KAGVTQTPRYLIKTRGQQVTLSCSPISGHRSVSWYQQTPGQGLQFLFEYFSETQRNKGNFPGRFSGRQFSNSRSEMNVSTLELGDSALYLCASSPDRQGVYGYTFGSGTRLTVV.

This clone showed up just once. CDR3 residues: CASSQDVDSNTEAFF. In DNA form, the CDR3 reads TGTGCCAGCAGCCAAGATGTCGACAGCAACACTGAAGCTTTCTTT. This chain uses TRBV14 with TRBJ1-1, with D possibly being TRBD1 (5 bases). Trimming stripped 0 bases from V and 2 bases from J, with 10 bases between. CDR1 is SGHDN and CDR2 is FVKESK in the germline V gene. The CDR3 is 15 residues long.

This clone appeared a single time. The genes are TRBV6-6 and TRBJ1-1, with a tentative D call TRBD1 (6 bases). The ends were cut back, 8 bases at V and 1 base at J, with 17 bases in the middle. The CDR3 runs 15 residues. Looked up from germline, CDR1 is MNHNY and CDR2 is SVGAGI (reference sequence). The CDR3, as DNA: TGTGCCAGCTTCTTAGGACAGAAGAAGAACACTGAAGCTTTCTTT. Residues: CASFLGQKKNTEAFF.

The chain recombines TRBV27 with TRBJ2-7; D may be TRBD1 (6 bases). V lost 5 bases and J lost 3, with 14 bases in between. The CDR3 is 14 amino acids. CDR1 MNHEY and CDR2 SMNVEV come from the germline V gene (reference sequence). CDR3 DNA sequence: TGTGCCAGCAGTGAACAGGGCCGCTTCTACGAGCAGTACGTC. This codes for CASSEQGRFYEQYV.

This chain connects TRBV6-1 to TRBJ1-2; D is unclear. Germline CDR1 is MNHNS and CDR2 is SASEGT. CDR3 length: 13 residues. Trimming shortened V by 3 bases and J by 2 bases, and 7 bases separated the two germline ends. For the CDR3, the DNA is TGTGCCAGCAGTGATGGCCAGAACTATGGCTACACCTTC. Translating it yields CASSDGQNYGYTF.

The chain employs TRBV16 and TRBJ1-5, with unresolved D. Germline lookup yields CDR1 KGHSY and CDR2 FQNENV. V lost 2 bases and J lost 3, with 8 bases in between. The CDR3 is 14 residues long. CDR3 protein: CASSQATANQPQHF. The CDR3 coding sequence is TGTGCCAGCAGCCAAGCTACAGCCAATCAGCCCCAGCATTTT. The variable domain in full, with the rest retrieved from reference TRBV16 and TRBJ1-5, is GEEVAQTPKHLVRGEGQKAKLYCAPIKGHSYVFWYQQVLKNEFKFLISFQNENVFDETGMPKERFSAKCLPNSPCSLEIQATKLEDSAVYFCASSQATANQPQHFGDGTRLSIL.

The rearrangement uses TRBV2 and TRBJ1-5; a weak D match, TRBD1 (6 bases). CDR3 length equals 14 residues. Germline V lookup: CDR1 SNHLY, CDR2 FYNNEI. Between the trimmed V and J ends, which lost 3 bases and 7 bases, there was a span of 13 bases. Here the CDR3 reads CASSDWARGQPQHF. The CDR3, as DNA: TGTGCCAGCAGTGATTGGGCCAGGGGACAGCCCCAGCATTTT.

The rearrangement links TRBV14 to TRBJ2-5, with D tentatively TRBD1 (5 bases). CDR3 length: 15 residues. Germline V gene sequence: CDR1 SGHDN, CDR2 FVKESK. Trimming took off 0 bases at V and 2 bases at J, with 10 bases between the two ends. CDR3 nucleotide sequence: TGTGCCAGCAGCCAAGAAACAGGTTGGCAAGAGACCCAGTACTTC. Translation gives CASSQETGWQETQYF. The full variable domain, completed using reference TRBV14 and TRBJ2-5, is EAGVTQFPSHSVIEKGQTVTLRCDPISGHDNLYWYRRVMGKEIKFLLHFVKESKQDESGMPNNRFLAERTGGTYSTLKVQPAELEDSGVYFCASSQETGWQETQYFGPGTRLLVL.

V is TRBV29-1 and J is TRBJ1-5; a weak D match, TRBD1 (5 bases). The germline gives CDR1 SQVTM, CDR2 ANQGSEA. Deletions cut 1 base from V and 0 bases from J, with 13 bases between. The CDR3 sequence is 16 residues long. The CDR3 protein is CSVEGRRDHSNQPQHF. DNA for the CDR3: TGCAGCGTTGAAGGGCGGAGGGACCATAGCAATCAGCCCCAGCATTTT.

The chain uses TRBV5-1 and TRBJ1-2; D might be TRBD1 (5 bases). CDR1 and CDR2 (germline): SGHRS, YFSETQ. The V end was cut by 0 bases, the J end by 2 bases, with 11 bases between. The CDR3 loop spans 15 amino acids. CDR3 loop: CASSLDRSRNYGYTF. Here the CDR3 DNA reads TGCGCCAGCAGCTTGGACAGGAGTAGAAACTATGGCTACACCTTC.

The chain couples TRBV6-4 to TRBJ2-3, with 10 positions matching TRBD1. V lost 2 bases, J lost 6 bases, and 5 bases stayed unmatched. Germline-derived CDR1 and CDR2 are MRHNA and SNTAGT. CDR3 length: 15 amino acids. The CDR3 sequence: CASSDGDRGSDTQYF. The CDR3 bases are TGTGCCAGCAGTGACGGGGACAGGGGATCGGATACGCAGTATTTT.

The CDR3 region is CASSVGGPRAGYGYTF. The CDR3 DNA is TGTGCCAGCAGCGTAGGGGGGCCCCGAGCAGGCTATGGCTACACCTTC. The chain links TRBV9 to TRBJ1-2, with a tentative D call TRBD1 (6 bases). Per germline, CDR1 SGDLS and CDR2 YYNGEE. The CDR3 loop spans 16 amino acids. V was pared by 0 bases and J by 4 bases, with 16 bases between. The variable domain in full, with the rest retrieved from reference TRBV9 and TRBJ1-2, is DSGVTQTPKHLITATGQRVTLRCSPRSGDLSVYWYQQSLDQGLQFLIQYYNGEERAKGNILERFSAQQFPDLHSELNLSSLELGDSALYFCASSVGGPRAGYGYTFGSGTRLTVV.

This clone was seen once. The CDR3 is CASSAEPSGSTDTQYF. The CDR3 nucleotides are TGCGCCAGCAGCGCCGAACCTAGCGGAAGCACAGATACGCAGTATTTT. The chain joins TRBV5-1 to TRBJ2-3; 7 bases match TRBD2. V lost 4 bases and J lost 0; bases outside the gene matches: 8. Germline CDR1 and CDR2: SGHRS and YFSETQ. The CDR3 sequence is 16 residues long.

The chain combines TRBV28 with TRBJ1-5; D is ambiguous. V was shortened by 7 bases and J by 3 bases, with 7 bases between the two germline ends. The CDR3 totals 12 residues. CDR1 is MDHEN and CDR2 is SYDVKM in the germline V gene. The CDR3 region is CASKGVNQPQHF. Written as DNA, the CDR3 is TGTGCCAGCAAGGGAGTCAATCAGCCCCAGCATTTT.